A single TCR beta chain is shown here with its context. Antigen: not known. Use of 60 Vbeta and 13 Jbeta primers characterized the PCR. Measured with immunoSEQ multiplex PCR; TCRdb has only the in-frame clones, and not every one. The sample yields 150,000 to 200,000 clones, more than 65% seen once. This record comes from a study of cytomegalovirus exposure and HLA in healthy donors. As for the study in general: From 150 million to 200 million T cells, an earlier analysis saw 110 million or so unique TCR beta sequences. Study findings and constraints: Per published reports, the classifier diagnosed cytomegalovirus status with high specificity and sensitivity.

The CDR3 covers 13 residues. In germline, CDR1 is LNHNV, CDR2 YYDKDF (reference sequence). V was trimmed by 5 bases and J by 2 bases, leaving 7 bases between them. Sequenced material: PBMCs. The clonotype originates from a middle-aged man in good health and CMV-seropositive. This chain links TRBV15 with TRBJ1-5; D gene uncertain. The CDR3 sequence is CATSVTGNQPQHF. The CDR3 DNA follows: TGTGCCACCAGCGTCACGGGCAATCAGCCCCAGCATTTT. Supplemented by reference TRBV15 and TRBJ1-5, the full variable domain reads DAMVIQNPRYQVTQFGKPVTLSCSQTLNHNVMYWYQQKSSQAPKLLFHYYDKDFNNEADTPDNFQSRRPNTSFCFLDIRSPGLGDTAMYLCATSVTGNQPQHFGDGTRLSIL.